Shown below are 9 T cell receptor beta chains from a single sample sequenced in a study of T-cell memory formation after mild COVID-19. MiXCR was run by TCRdb on the 5' RACE reads, yielding one entry per CDR3 protein. The top ten clones hold around a fifth of a sample with about 360,000 distinct CDR3 sequences, approximately 15% of them seen once. Sequenced: PBMCs or a T cell subset sorted from them (not recorded which). The receptors derive from a man younger than 35 who had mild COVID-19 (a few samples of this study predate the infection). Cell type and time point are not known.

The rearrangement joins TRBV6-6 to TRBJ2-7; no definite D call. The germline gives CDR1 MNHNY, CDR2 SVGAGI (reference sequence). Trimming shortened V by 5 bases and J by 0 bases, and 5 bases separated the two germline ends. The CDR3 length is 12 residues. The CDR3 nucleotides are TGTGCCAGCAGTAAGACCTCCTACGAGCAGTACGTC. Translated: CASSKTSYEQYV.

The chain links TRBV20-1 to TRBJ2-1, with a weak D call TRBD2 (6 bases). Trimming pared 5 bases from V and 1 base from J, leaving 18 bases between. This CDR3 has 16 residues. CDR1 and CDR2 (germline): DFQATT, SNEGSKA (reference sequence). The DNA of the CDR3 is TGCAGTGCTCGAGGGAGCGGCGGGGAGTCCTACAATGAGCAGTTCTTC. Protein sequence: CSARGSGGESYNEQFF.

This clonotype appeared a few times. The chain links TRBV7-9 to TRBJ2-7; no reliable D call. V was trimmed by 1 base and J by 3 bases, leaving 13 bases between them. The CDR3 totals 15 residues. Germline assignment: CDR1 SEHNR and CDR2 FQNEAQ (reference sequence). CDR3 loop: CASSLGSTGNYEQYF. The DNA of the CDR3 is TGTGCCAGCAGCTTAGGTTCGACTGGGAACTACGAGCAGTACTTC.

This clonotype has only one observation. Mismatch with germline at one junction end may stem from a read error. The gene calls are TRBV9 and TRBJ2-1; TRBD1 is a possible D gene (5 bases). Germline V gives CDR1 SGDLS, CDR2 YYNGEE. The CDR3 has 12 residues. This CDR3 reads CAISVAGNEQFF. CDR3 DNA: TGTGCCATCAGCGTAGCAGGGAATGAGCAGTTCTTC.

The J gene is TRBJ1-2, the V gene TRBV12-3 or TRBV12-4, with TRBD1 identical over 11 bases. The V and J ends lost 5 bases and 4 bases, in that order; junction bases with no gene match: 6. This CDR3 is 15 amino acids long. CDR3 residues: CASSPGQGEIYGYTF. CDR3 sequence (DNA): TGTGCCAGCAGTCCGGGACAGGGGGAGATCTATGGCTACACCTTC.

This clonotype came up a few times. An end of the junction does not agree with germline; a read error may underlie this. The chain recombines TRBV2 with TRBJ2-3, with D tentatively TRBD2 (5 bases). Germline CDR1 is SNHLY and CDR2 is FYNNEI. The CDR3 runs to 13 residues. The CDR3 protein is CTRQAELTDTQYF. The DNA for the CDR3 is TGCACCCGCCAAGCGGAACTTACAGATACGCAGTATTTT. The entire variable domain, with the rest obtained from reference TRBV2 and TRBJ2-3, is as follows: EPEVTQTPSHQVTQMGQEVILRCVPISNHLYFYWYRQILGQKVEFLVSFYNNEISEKSEIFDDQFSVERPDGSNFTLKIRSTKLEDSAMYFCTRQAELTDTQYFGPGTRLTVL.

This clonotype showed up many times. V gene TRBV7-3 combines with J gene TRBJ2-3, with 9 nucleotides matching TRBD1. Germline CDR1 and CDR2: SGHTA and FQGTGA. V trimming: 4 bases; J trimming: 2 bases; junction bases outside the gene matches: 16. The CDR3 extends over 19 amino acids. CDR3 region: CASSSPSAGQGLPTDTQYF. The CDR3 nucleotides read TGTGCCAGCAGCTCACCATCCGCGGGACAGGGACTGCCCACAGATACGCAGTATTTT.

This clonotype has just a few counts. This chain links TRBV6-2 or TRBV6-3 with TRBJ2-7; 8 bases are a match to TRBD2. The CDR3 extends over 14 amino acids. Losses at the gene ends were 6 bases for V and 0 bases for J; bases not matched to a gene: 4. Germline values: CDR1 MNHEY, CDR2 SVGEGT. CDR3 amino acids: CASSHGGASYEQYV. The CDR3 DNA reads as TGTGCCAGCAGCCACGGGGGGGCCTCCTACGAGCAGTACGTC.

This clonotype was recorded a few times. The chain links TRBV11-2 to TRBJ2-7; tentatively, D is TRBD2 (6 bases). Germline CDR1 is SGHAT and CDR2 is FQNNGV. V gave up 5 bases and J gave up 8 bases, with 16 bases separating them. This CDR3 contains 13 residues. CDR3 coding DNA: TGTGCCAGCAGCCCGGGGATGGAGGGCAAGCAGTACTTC. Translated: CASSPGMEGKQYF.